Below are 3 T cell receptor beta chains sequenced from a single sample in a study of blood T cells in healthy people across ages. The use of a sample-barcoded 5' primer and a J-beta primer mix characterized a second PCR of 7 to 11 cycles. TCRdb re-derived calls from the 5' RACE reads in MiXCR, one entry per CDR3 protein. The sample has 1.5 million to 2 million distinct CDR3 sequences, 28% seen once. The sequenced sample consisted of blood. All receptors derive from a woman aged 25 to 39 in good health.

In its sample, this clonotype was seen many times. The J gene is TRBJ2-5, the V gene TRBV4-1; D may be TRBD1 (5 bases). V gave up 1 base and J gave up 4 bases, with 7 bases separating them. The germline V gene has CDR1 MGHRA and CDR2 YSYEKL. The CDR3 consists of 13 residues. The CDR3, as DNA: TGCGCCAGCAGCCAAGCCAGGGCAGAGACCCAGTACTTC. This gives the protein CASSQARAETQYF.

This clonotype was recorded only once. The chain links TRBV7-9 to TRBJ1-2; 9 positions match TRBD1. Germline CDR1 and CDR2: SEHNR and FQNEAQ (reference sequence). This CDR3 has 18 residues. V shed 1 base, J shed 0 bases, and the junction held 9 bases outside the gene matches. CDR3 amino acids: CASSLGFRDRESNYGYTF. The CDR3, as DNA: TGTGCCAGCAGCTTAGGGTTCCGGGACAGGGAATCTAACTATGGCTACACCTTC.

The CDR3, as DNA: TGCAGTGCTAGTGGCGGGACCCTGGGGTCCGGGGAGCTGTTTTTT. Protein product: CSASGGTLGSGELFF. The V call is TRBV20-1, the J call TRBJ2-2; tentatively, D is TRBD2 (6 bases). This CDR3 is 15 amino acids long. Germline V gene sequence: CDR1 DFQATT, CDR2 SNEGSKA (reference sequence). V was shortened by 3 bases and J by 6 bases, with 17 bases between the two germline ends.